This T cell receptor (beta chain) is from a study of cytotoxic CD8 clonotypes in ibrutinib-treated CLL. As for the study in general: Investigators reported around 25 partial and 2 complete responses; after median roughly 65 months, approximately 15 patients remained remitted and roughly 12 progressed. The study recorded mean values of approximately 260,000 productive templates and 94,082 productive rearrangements per sample. Findings of the study overall: Pretreatment clonality was elevated relative to age-matched healthy donors and paralleled circulating CD8+ T-cell counts.

Only in-frame clones appear in the TCRdb table, and some are missing; sequencing was by immunoSEQ multiplex PCR. The sample lists roughly 36,000 clones; about 70% were seen once. The CDR3 totals 14 residues. Looked up from germline, CDR1 is PRHDT and CDR2 is FYEKMQ (reference sequence). With 5 bases removed from V and 2 bases from J, the gap between germline ends came to 11 bases. Of note for this clone: Its specificity is unknown.

The V call is TRBV13, the J call TRBJ2-3; a possible D gene is TRBD2 (6 bases). This TCR was sampled from a human donor with chronic lymphocytic leukemia. The input for sequencing was PBMCs, taken before ibrutinib treatment. Written as DNA, the CDR3 is TGTGCCAGCAGCCCCGGGACTCTCACAGATACGCAGTATTTT. Its translation is CASSPGTLTDTQYF.